The clone carrying this TCR beta chain has only a few counts. Its specificity is not known. In TCRdb, the reads were re-called with MiXCR into one record per CDR3 protein. Of 340,000 or so distinct CDR3 sequences listed, 25% are singletons. The sample originates from a study of T cell repertoires in cytomegalovirus infection. Study-wide results and limits: It was HLA-C-restricted CMV-specific TCR beta clonotypes that dominated the response ex vivo.

The CDR3 runs 13 residues. Trimming took 6 bases from V and 11 from J; bases not matched to a gene: 10. Germline loops: CDR1 MNHEY, CDR2 SVGEGT. Sequenced material: cultured PBMCs, taken from culture after CMV antigen stimulation. V usage is TRBV6-2 or TRBV6-3 and J usage is TRBJ1-1; 9 bases fit TRBD1. The receptor comes from a human donor in good health (CMV status not recorded). Some clones in this sample may be carry-over from other donors' samples. This chain's CDR3 is CASRWTGEGAAFF. Written as DNA, the CDR3 is TGTGCCAGCAGATGGACAGGGGAAGGTGCGGCTTTCTTT.